The 9 T cell receptor beta chains below were found in one sample sequenced in a study of T cell repertoires in cytomegalovirus infection (dated by TCRdb to the late 2010s). Sequencing relied on an Illumina HiSeq 1500. TCRdb applied fastp at Q25 and MiXCR to the public reads, then kept only in-frame beta chains. All rows with the same CDR3 protein become a single entry with the most common DNA and genes. This sample lists about 530,000 distinct CDR3 sequences; approximately 26% were detected once. About 13% of the sample goes to the ten largest clones. The sequenced sample was PBMCs. These receptors all come from a human donor in good health (CMV status not recorded). Some clones in this sample may be carry-over from other donors' samples.

The rearrangement uses TRBV7-2 and TRBJ1-4; D remains unclear. This CDR3 spans 14 amino acids. Trimming pared 4 bases from V and 8 bases from J, leaving 14 bases between. Germline V gene data show CDR1 as SGHTA and CDR2 as FQGNSA. This CDR3 reads CASSSGPGYEKLFF. In nucleotides, the CDR3 is TGTGCCAGCAGCTCTGGGCCTGGGTACGAAAAACTGTTTTTT.

About this clonotype itself: One junction end disagrees with the germline gene, perhaps due to a read error. The rearrangement links TRBV9 to TRBJ2-7, with 12 bases aligning to TRBD2. This CDR3 region has 13 residues. Germline V gene sequence: CDR1 SGDLS, CDR2 YYNGEE. CDR3 bases: TGTGCCAGCAGCGCTTGGACTAGCGGGACGATGGTCTTC. Translation: CASSAWTSGTMVF. The whole variable domain, remainder taken from reference TRBV9 and TRBJ2-7, is DSGVTQTPKHLITATGQRVTLRCSPRSGDLSVYWYQQSLDQGLQFLIQYYNGEERAKGNILERFSAQQFPDLHSELNLSSLELGDSALYFCASSAWTSGTMVFGPGTRLTVT.

A few counts support this clonotype. This chain joins TRBV10-3 and TRBJ2-1, with TRBD2 matching 11 bases. Germline CDR1 and CDR2: ENHRY and SYGVKD. The V gene end was trimmed by 2 bases and the J gene end by 4 bases; junction bases not matched to a gene: 4. The CDR3 has 16 amino acids. This CDR3 reads CAISERGTSGYNEQFF. CDR3 sequence (DNA): TGTGCCATCAGTGAGCGCGGGACTAGCGGTTACAATGAGCAGTTCTTC.

The rearrangement uses TRBV11-3 and TRBJ2-1; D is uncertain. Looked up from germline, CDR1 is SGHNT and CDR2 is YENEEA. This CDR3 is built from 11 residues. Trimming took off 6 bases at V and 8 bases at J, with 8 bases between the two ends. CDR3 sequence: CASSKAHEQFF. In DNA form, the CDR3 reads TGTGCCAGCAGTAAGGCCCATGAGCAGTTCTTC. The full variable domain, with the rest looked up from reference TRBV11-3 and TRBJ2-1, is EAGVVQSPRYKIIEKKQPVAFWCNPISGHNTLYWYLQNLGQGPELLIRYENEEAVDDSQLPKDRFSAERLKGVDSTLKIQPAELGDSAVYLCASSKAHEQFFGPGTRLTVL.

This clonotype was seen repeatedly, ten times or more. V is TRBV7-2 and J is TRBJ1-6; tentative D call: TRBD1 (6 bases). Deletions cut 4 bases from V and 7 bases from J, with 17 bases between. The CDR3 is 16 residues long. The germline gives CDR1 SGHTA, CDR2 FQGNSA. CDR3 region: CASSSQKDRANSPLHF. The CDR3 DNA is TGTGCCAGCAGCTCTCAGAAGGACAGAGCCAATTCACCCCTCCACTTT.

This clonotype was counted at least ten times. The CDR3 DNA is TGTGCCAGCAGCTTGGCTAGCGGGGGGACCACAGATACGCAGTATTTT. Translated: CASSLASGGTTDTQYF. This chain connects TRBV7-2 to TRBJ2-3; TRBD2 matches at 11 bases. Unmatched junction bases numbered 4, after V lost 3 bases and J lost 2 bases. The CDR3 has 16 amino acids. Germline lookup yields CDR1 SGHTA and CDR2 FQGNSA.

This clonotype has a single count. J is TRBJ2-3 and V is TRBV9; 8 nucleotides align to TRBD1. Trimming cost V 4 bases and J 4 bases; bases outside gene matches: 8. CDR3 size: 15 residues. Per the germline V gene, CDR1 is SGDLS and CDR2 is YYNGEE. CDR3 in amino acids: CASSPDRGGPDTQYF. The CDR3 region has the DNA TGTGCCAGCAGCCCCGACAGGGGTGGCCCAGATACGCAGTATTTT. Variable domain in full (rest from reference TRBV9 and TRBJ2-3): DSGVTQTPKHLITATGQRVTLRCSPRSGDLSVYWYQQSLDQGLQFLIQYYNGEERAKGNILERFSAQQFPDLHSELNLSSLELGDSALYFCASSPDRGGPDTQYFGPGTRLTVL.

This clonotype was observed a few times. V gene TRBV7-2 combines with J gene TRBJ1-2; the match to TRBD1 covers 10 bases. This CDR3 is 16 amino acids long. Unmatched junction bases numbered 13, after V lost 4 bases and J lost 8 bases. CDR1 and CDR2 from the germline V gene are SGHTA and FQGNSA. Written as DNA, the CDR3 is TGTGCCAGCAGCTCTATGGGGGGGACAGGGGTTGGAGGCTACACCTTC. Translation: CASSSMGGTGVGGYTF.

The chain couples TRBV24-1 to TRBJ2-2, with D possibly TRBD1 on 6 matching bases. There are 16 residues in the CDR3. In germline, CDR1 is KGHDR, CDR2 SFDVKD. Trimming shortened V by 4 bases and J by 1 base, and 12 bases separated the two germline ends. For the CDR3, the DNA is TGTGCCACCAGTGACCCCGGGACAAGGAACACCGGGGAGCTGTTTTTT. It codes for CATSDPGTRNTGELFF.